These 4 T cell receptor beta chains were sequenced from one sample in a study of cytomegalovirus exposure and HLA in healthy donors. Profiling relied on immunoSEQ multiplex PCR, and the TCRdb table lists in-frame clones only, not all of them. The sample has some 110,000 clones, 88% seen once. Sequencing was carried out using PBMCs. These receptors were taken from a man in his late teens or twenties in good health and CMV-seronegative.

The chain carries TRBV4-1 and TRBJ2-7, with 16 bases identical to TRBD2. CDR3 length: 18 residues. CDR1 is MGHRA and CDR2 is YSYEKL in the germline V gene. The ends lost 3 bases at V and 4 bases at J; junction bases unmatched: 9. CDR3 in DNA: TGCGCCAGCAGCCAGAGAGCGGGACTAGCGGGAGGGTCTTACGAGCAGTACTTC. It specifies CASSQRAGLAGGSYEQYF.

This clone was observed a single time. The chain couples TRBV6-1 to TRBJ2-7; the match to TRBD2 covers 11 bases. The CDR3 is 16 residues long. Unmatched junction bases numbered 5, after V lost 0 bases and J lost 4 bases. CDR1 MNHNS and CDR2 SASEGT come from the germline V gene. This chain's CDR3 is CASSEASGRAGYEQYF. Here the CDR3 DNA reads TGTGCCAGCAGTGAAGCTAGCGGGAGGGCCGGGTACGAGCAGTACTTC.

This clone was seen a few times. The rearrangement uses TRBV6-5 and TRBJ1-5; 7 bases are a match to TRBD1. V was clipped by 5 bases and J by 7 bases; unmatched bases: 8. This CDR3 has 14 residues. Germline CDR1 reads MNHEY; CDR2 reads SVGAGI. The chain's CDR3 is CASSRTGSDQPQHF. CDR3 sequence (DNA): TGTGCCAGCAGTCGGACAGGCTCAGACCAGCCCCAGCATTTT.

V usage is TRBV7-6 and J usage is TRBJ2-2; unclear D gene. CDR1 SGHVS and CDR2 FNYEAQ come from the germline V gene. This CDR3 contains 14 residues. Trimming removed 5 bases from V and 3 bases from J, with 10 bases in between. CDR3 in DNA: TGTGCCAGCAGCCTTAGTCGGGACACCGGGGAGCTGTTTTTT. Amino acids: CASSLSRDTGELFF.